One and the same sample provided the 10 T cell receptor beta chains below, sequenced in a study of blood T cell repertoires in COVID-19. Using immunoSEQ multiplex PCR, the repertoire was profiled, and TCRdb retains in-frame clones only, with some absent. The sample has about 300,000 clones, around 84% seen once. Sequenced: peripheral blood. The receptors come from a human donor with COVID-19, enrolled during active disease. The donor label of this sample is uncertain.

DNA for the CDR3: TGTGCCAGCAGTTACTCGACAGGGATAAATCACGAGCAGTACTTC. It is translated as CASSYSTGINHEQYF. The chain has TRBV6-5 and TRBJ2-7, with 7 bases identical to TRBD1. With 0 bases clipped from V and 5 bases from J, the junction kept 7 bases outside the gene matches. Germline values: CDR1 MNHEY, CDR2 SVGAGI. This CDR3 region has 15 residues.

The rearrangement joins TRBV6-1 to TRBJ1-5; D gene uncertain. The V end lost 6 bases, the J end lost 3 bases, and 9 bases lay between the germline ends. CDR3 length: 13 residues. CDR1 is MNHNS, CDR2 SASEGT, per germline. The CDR3 region is CASSGSSNQPQHF. The CDR3 nucleotides read TGTGCCAGCAGCGGTTCCTCCAATCAGCCCCAGCATTTT.

CDR3 amino acids: CSVDSGTGELFF. CDR3 nucleotides: TGCAGCGTTGATAGCGGGACCGGGGAGCTGTTTTTT. J is TRBJ2-2 and V is TRBV29-1; TRBD2 matches 7 bases. V trimming: 3 bases; J trimming: 5 bases; junction bases outside the gene matches: 0. The CDR3 consists of 12 residues. Germline loops: CDR1 SQVTM, CDR2 ANQGSEA.

The chain's CDR3 is CASSLGRAPNQPQHF. Written as DNA, the CDR3 is TGCGCCAGCAGCCTCGGCAGGGCTCCCAATCAGCCCCAGCATTTT. The J gene is TRBJ1-5, the V gene TRBV4-3; D might be TRBD1 (5 bases). Trimming shortened V by 4 bases and J by 3 bases, and 13 bases separated the two germline ends. Germline V gene lookup returns CDR1 LGHNA and CDR2 YSLEER. The CDR3 is made up of 15 amino acids.

The chain employs TRBV7-9 and TRBJ1-6; 11 bases line up with TRBD1. Germline CDR1 reads SEHNR; CDR2 reads FQNEAQ (reference sequence). CDR3 length: 16 residues. V lost 2 bases, J lost 9 bases, and 6 bases stayed unmatched. CDR3 DNA: TGTGCCAGCAGCTTATTGGGACAGGGGGAAGGTTCACCCCTCCACTTT. The encoded protein is CASSLLGQGEGSPLHF. Complete variable domain (other parts from reference TRBV7-9 and TRBJ1-6): DTGVSQNPRHKITKRGQNVTFRCDPISEHNRLYWYRQTLGQGPEFLTYFQNEAQLEKSRLLSDRFSAERPKGSFSTLEIQRTEQGDSAMYLCASSLLGQGEGSPLHFGNGTRLTVT.

The chain couples TRBV7-9 to TRBJ1-1; 7 nucleotides match TRBD1. The germline gives CDR1 SEHNR, CDR2 FQNEAQ (reference sequence). This CDR3 is 13 amino acids long. V was clipped by 3 bases and J by 10 bases; unmatched bases: 8. The chain's CDR3 is CASSFISWDRAFF. For the CDR3, the DNA is TGTGCCAGCAGCTTTATAAGTTGGGACAGAGCTTTCTTT.

The chain recombines TRBV5-4 with TRBJ1-2, with a tentative D call TRBD1 (5 bases). This CDR3 is built from 15 residues. Trimming cost V 1 base and J 4 bases, with 14 bases left between them. CDR1 and CDR2 from the germline V gene are SGHNT and YYREEE (reference sequence). The CDR3 nucleotides are TGTGCCAGCAGCTTGTCGGGGGGAAGGAGCTATGGCTACACCTTC. Translated, it gives CASSLSGGRSYGYTF.

The rearrangement joins TRBV7-9 to TRBJ1-2, with D perhaps matching TRBD1 (5 bases). CDR1 and CDR2 (germline): SEHNR, FQNEAQ (reference sequence). V was trimmed by 3 bases and J by 5 bases, leaving 16 bases between them. This CDR3 has 15 residues. CDR3 nucleotides: TGTGCCAGCAGCTTGTCGACAGAAGGGCCTTATGGCTACACCTTC. Residues: CASSLSTEGPYGYTF. The whole variable domain, filled in from reference TRBV7-9 and TRBJ1-2, reads DTGVSQNPRHKITKRGQNVTFRCDPISEHNRLYWYRQTLGQGPEFLTYFQNEAQLEKSRLLSDRFSAERPKGSFSTLEIQRTEQGDSAMYLCASSLSTEGPYGYTFGSGTRLTVV.

The chain's CDR3 is CASSIGLAGITDTQYF. The CDR3 DNA reads as TGTGCCAGTAGTATTGGCCTAGCGGGAATCACAGATACGCAGTATTTT. This chain joins TRBV19 and TRBJ2-3; 9 bases map to TRBD2. The germline CDR1 and CDR2 sequences are LNHDA and SQIVND (reference sequence). The CDR3 extends over 16 amino acids. Trimming cost V 3 bases and J 2 bases; bases outside gene matches: 6.

About this clone: Within the sample, other DNA sequences also encode this same CDR3. V is TRBV7-8 and J is TRBJ1-2, with a weak D call TRBD1 (5 bases). CDR3 length equals 15 residues. With 2 bases removed from V and 4 bases from J, the gap between germline ends came to 14 bases. The germline V gene has CDR1 SGHVS and CDR2 FQNEAQ. The CDR3 loop is CASSLSSGPIYGYTF. The CDR3 DNA is TGTGCCAGCAGCTTATCCTCAGGGCCGATCTATGGCTACACCTTC. Complete variable domain (other parts from reference TRBV7-8 and TRBJ1-2): GAGVSQSPRYKVAKRGQDVALRCDPISGHVSLFWYQQALGQGPEFLTYFQNEAQLDKSGLPSDRFFAERPEGSVSTLKIQRTQQEDSAVYLCASSLSSGPIYGYTFGSGTRLTVV.